This T cell receptor beta chain derives from a study of blood T cell repertoires in COVID-19. CDR3 length: 14 amino acids. Per the germline V gene, CDR1 is WSHSY and CDR2 is SAAADI. The ends were cut back, 3 bases at V and 6 bases at J, with 15 bases in the middle. The study drew participants aged roughly 18 to 95 years from roughly 25 US areas. Which cohort a participant joined came from the clinical history participants gave. Original handling: Quantification of nucleated cells was approximated via reference gene primer amplification. Measured with immunoSEQ multiplex PCR; TCRdb has only the in-frame clones, and not every one. The V and J calls and the clone size are those of that table, but D and trimming were determined from the DNA. The data show about 250,000 clones, 80% to 90% seen once.

The rearrangement uses TRBV10-2 and TRBJ2-7, with a possible D match to TRBD1 (5 bases). The TCR sequence derives from a young woman who had recovered from COVID-19. Material: PBMCs or T cells enriched from blood (not recorded which). CDR3 protein: CASSETGGLSEQYF. Here the CDR3 DNA reads TGCGCCAGCAGTGAAACAGGTGGCCTCTCCGAGCAGTACTTC.